The clone carrying this TCR beta chain has more than one count but fewer than ten. Its target is not known. The data originate from a study of response to subunit inactivated influenza vaccine. Points from the study as a whole: The authors put forward the suggestion that each seasonal influenza vaccination may bring in only a limited number of new T cells.

This CDR3 is 13 amino acids long. V lost 1 base to trimming and J lost 7 bases; unmatched junction nucleotides: 3. CDR1 and CDR2 from the germline V gene are LGHDT and YNNKEL (reference sequence). TCRdb passed the RT-PCR reads through MiXCR, listing each CDR3 protein once. This table holds around 600,000 distinct CDR3 sequences, 11% found once. These data were also filed under a second study, of T cells expressing NK-cell markers. That source adds: What made the TCR beta cDNA was 5'RACE template switching with UMIs. Sorted CD3+CD56+NKG2C+, CD3+CD56+NKG2C- and CD3+CD56-NKG2C+ T cells supplied TCR beta repertoires. The sequencing cohort of eight donors included seven HCMV-seropositive individuals and one seronegative individual. Dominant NKG2C+ clonotype frequencies of 1.0-7.0% of CD8+ T cells were measured in more than 5 donors.

The sequencing used PBMCs from blood, collected on the day of vaccination. This receptor was taken from a man aged 50 to 60 who received an inactivated influenza vaccine. The rearrangement uses TRBV3-1 and TRBJ2-7, with 8 bases identical to TRBD1. CDR3 amino acids: CASSQGQGSEQYF. In DNA, the CDR3 is TGTGCCAGCAGCCAAGGACAGGGGTCGGAGCAGTACTTC.